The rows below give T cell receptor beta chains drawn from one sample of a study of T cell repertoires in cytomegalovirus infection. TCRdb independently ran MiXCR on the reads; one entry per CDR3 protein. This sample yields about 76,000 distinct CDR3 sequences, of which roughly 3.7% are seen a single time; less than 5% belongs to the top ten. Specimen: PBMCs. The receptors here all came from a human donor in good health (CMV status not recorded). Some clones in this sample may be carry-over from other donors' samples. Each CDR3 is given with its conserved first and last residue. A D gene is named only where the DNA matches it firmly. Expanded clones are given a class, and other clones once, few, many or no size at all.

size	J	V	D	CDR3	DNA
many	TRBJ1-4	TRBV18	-	CASSGSATNEKLFF	TGTGCCAGCTCAGGGAGCGCAACTAATGAAAAACTGTTTTTT
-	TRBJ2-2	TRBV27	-	CASSLRGPNPGELFF	TGTGCCAGCAGTTTGAGGGGCCCAAACCCCGGGGAGCTGTTTTTT
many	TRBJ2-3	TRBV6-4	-	CASSDSQGTDTQYF	TGTGCCAGCAGTGACTCACAGGGCACAGATACGCAGTATTTT
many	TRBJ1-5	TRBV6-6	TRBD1	CASSQRQGASPQHF	TGTGCCAGCAGTCAACGACAGGGGGCTTCACCCCAGCATTTT
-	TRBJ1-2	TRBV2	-	CASSVRTASNYGYTF	TGTGCCAGCAGTGTTAGGACAGCCAGTAACTATGGCTACACCTTC
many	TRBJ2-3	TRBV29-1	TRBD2	CSITPGLAGDTQYF	TGCAGCATTACGCCGGGACTAGCAGGAGATACGCAGTATTTT
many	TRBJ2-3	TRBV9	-	CASSVATVTDTQYF	TGTGCCAGCAGCGTTGCAACAGTCACAGATACGCAGTATTTT
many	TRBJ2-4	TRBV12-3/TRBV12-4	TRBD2	CATSAGGPDIQYF	TGTGCCACCTCGGCGGGGGGGCCTGACATTCAGTACTTC
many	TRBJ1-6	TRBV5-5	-	CASSATFSEYNSPLHF	TGTGCCAGCAGCGCAACGTTCTCGGAGTATAATTCACCCCTCCACTTT
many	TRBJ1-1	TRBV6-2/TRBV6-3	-	CASSYLWGAEAFF	TGTGCCAGCAGTTACCTTTGGGGGGCTGAAGCTTTCTTT
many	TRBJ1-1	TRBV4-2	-	CASSQVGDTEAFF	TGTGCCAGCAGCCAAGTAGGTGACACTGAAGCTTTCTTT
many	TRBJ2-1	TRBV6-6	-	CASSYDRSYNEQFF	TGTGCCAGCAGTTACGATCGCTCCTACAATGAGCAGTTCTTC
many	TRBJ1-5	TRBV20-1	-	CSAEDSNQPQHF	TGCAGTGCTGAAGATAGCAATCAGCCCCAGCATTTT
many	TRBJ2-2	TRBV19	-	CASLDYPGRTTGELFF	TGTGCCAGCTTAGATTATCCGGGACGGACCACCGGGGAGCTGTTTTTT
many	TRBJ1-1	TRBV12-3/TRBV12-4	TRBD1	CASSSREGQGTEAFF	TGTGCCAGCAGTTCGAGAGAAGGACAGGGGACAGAAGCTTTCTTT
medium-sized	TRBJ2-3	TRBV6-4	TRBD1	CASSDSTGPDTQYF	TGTGCCAGCAGTGACTCGACAGGGCCAGATACGCAGTATTTT
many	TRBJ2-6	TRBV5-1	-	CASSLEVAGANVLTF	TGCGCCAGCAGCTTGGAGGTGGCTGGGGCCAACGTCCTGACTTTC
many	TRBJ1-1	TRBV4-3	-	CASSQDRGYTEAFF	TGCGCCAGCAGCCAAGACAGGGGTTACACTGAAGCTTTCTTT
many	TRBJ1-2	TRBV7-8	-	CASSLDTGRILYGYTF	TGTGCCAGCAGCTTAGATACGGGCCGTATTTTATATGGCTACACCTTC
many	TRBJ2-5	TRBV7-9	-	CASSLTAEETQYF	TGTGCCAGCAGCTTGACGGCTGAAGAGACCCAGTACTTC
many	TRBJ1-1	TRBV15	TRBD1	CATSMGQLDTEAFF	TGTGCCACCAGCATGGGACAGTTAGACACTGAAGCTTTCTTT
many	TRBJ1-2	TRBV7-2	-	CASSHVLGTNYGYTF	TGTGCCAGCAGCCACGTACTGGGGACCAACTATGGCTACACCTTC
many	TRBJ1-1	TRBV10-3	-	CAIGGTMMNTEAFF	TGTGCCATCGGCGGGACGATGATGAACACTGAAGCTTTCTTT
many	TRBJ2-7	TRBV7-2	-	CASSLVGWDTGLGQYF	TGTGCCAGCAGCTTAGTCGGGTGGGACACAGGATTGGGGCAGTACTTC
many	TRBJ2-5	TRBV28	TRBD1	CASSLGTGVLETQYF	TGTGCCAGCAGTTTAGGGACAGGGGTGTTAGAGACCCAGTACTTC
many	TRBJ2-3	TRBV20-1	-	CSARDRGTFSTDTQYF	TGCAGTGCTAGAGATCGGGGAACCTTTAGCACAGATACGCAGTATTTT
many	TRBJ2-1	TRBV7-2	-	CASSSPGGSYNEQFF	TGTGCCAGCAGTTCACCCGGGGGTTCCTACAATGAGCAGTTCTTC
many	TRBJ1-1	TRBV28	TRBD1	CASSLVSRGREAFF	TGTGCCAGCAGTTTGGTAAGCAGGGGGCGAGAAGCTTTCTTT
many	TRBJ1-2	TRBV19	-	CASSPGLNYGYTF	TGTGCCAGTAGTCCCGGGCTTAACTATGGCTACACCTTC
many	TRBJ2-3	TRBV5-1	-	CASSLGVVPDTQYF	TGCGCCAGCAGCTTGGGGGTCGTCCCAGATACGCAGTATTTT
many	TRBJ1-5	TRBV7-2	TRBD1	CASSRQGSSNQPQHF	TGTGCCAGCAGCCGACAGGGCTCAAGCAATCAGCCCCAGCATTTT
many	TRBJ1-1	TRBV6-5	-	CASSYGWNTEAFF	TGTGCCAGCAGTTACGGCTGGAACACTGAAGCTTTCTTT
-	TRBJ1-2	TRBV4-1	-	CASSQIGKGTANYGYTF	TGCGCCAGCAGCCAAATAGGGAAGGGAACCGCTAACTATGGCTACACCTTC
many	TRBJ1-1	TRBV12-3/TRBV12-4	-	CASSLGGHTEAFF	TGTGCCAGCAGTTTAGGTGGGCACACTGAAGCTTTCTTT
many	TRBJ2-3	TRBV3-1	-	CASSLSTDPDTQYF	TGTGCCAGCAGCCTTTCGACAGACCCAGATACGCAGTATTTT
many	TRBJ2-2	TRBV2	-	CASRQSNTGELFF	TGTGCTTCGAGACAGAGTAACACCGGGGAGCTGTTTTTT
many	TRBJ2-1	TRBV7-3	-	CASSLTGYNEQFF	TGTGCCAGCAGCTTAACGGGTTACAATGAGCAGTTCTTC
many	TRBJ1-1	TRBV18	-	CASSPTVGRANTEAFF	TGTGCCAGCTCACCAACGGTTGGCAGGGCGAACACTGAAGCTTTCTTT
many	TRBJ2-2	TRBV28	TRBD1	CASSKTGINTGELFF	TGTGCCAGCAGTAAGACAGGGATTAACACCGGGGAGCTGTTTTTT
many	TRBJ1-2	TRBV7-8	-	CASSFLNSLLRQPDGYTF	TGTGCCAGCAGCTTCTTAAATTCCCTCTTAAGACAGCCTGATGGCTACACCTTC
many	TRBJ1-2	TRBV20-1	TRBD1	CSASEGADYGYTF	TGCAGTGCTAGTGAGGGGGCGGACTATGGCTACACCTTC
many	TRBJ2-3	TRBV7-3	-	CASSLSFGGTDTQYF	TGTGCCAGCAGCTTATCGTTTGGAGGGACAGATACGCAGTATTTT
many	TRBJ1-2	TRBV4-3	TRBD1	CASSQPRQGANYGYTF	TGCGCCAGCAGCCAACCGAGACAGGGTGCTAACTATGGCTACACCTTC
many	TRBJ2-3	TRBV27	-	CASRSALGKDTQYF	TGTGCCAGCAGATCAGCATTGGGGAAAGATACGCAGTATTTT
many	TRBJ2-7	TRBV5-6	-	CASSLSPGVDEQYF	TGTGCCAGCAGCTTGTCCCCAGGGGTCGACGAGCAGTACTTC
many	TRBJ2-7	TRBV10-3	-	CAILRPGAYEQYF	TGTGCCATCCTACGACCAGGGGCCTACGAGCAGTACTTC